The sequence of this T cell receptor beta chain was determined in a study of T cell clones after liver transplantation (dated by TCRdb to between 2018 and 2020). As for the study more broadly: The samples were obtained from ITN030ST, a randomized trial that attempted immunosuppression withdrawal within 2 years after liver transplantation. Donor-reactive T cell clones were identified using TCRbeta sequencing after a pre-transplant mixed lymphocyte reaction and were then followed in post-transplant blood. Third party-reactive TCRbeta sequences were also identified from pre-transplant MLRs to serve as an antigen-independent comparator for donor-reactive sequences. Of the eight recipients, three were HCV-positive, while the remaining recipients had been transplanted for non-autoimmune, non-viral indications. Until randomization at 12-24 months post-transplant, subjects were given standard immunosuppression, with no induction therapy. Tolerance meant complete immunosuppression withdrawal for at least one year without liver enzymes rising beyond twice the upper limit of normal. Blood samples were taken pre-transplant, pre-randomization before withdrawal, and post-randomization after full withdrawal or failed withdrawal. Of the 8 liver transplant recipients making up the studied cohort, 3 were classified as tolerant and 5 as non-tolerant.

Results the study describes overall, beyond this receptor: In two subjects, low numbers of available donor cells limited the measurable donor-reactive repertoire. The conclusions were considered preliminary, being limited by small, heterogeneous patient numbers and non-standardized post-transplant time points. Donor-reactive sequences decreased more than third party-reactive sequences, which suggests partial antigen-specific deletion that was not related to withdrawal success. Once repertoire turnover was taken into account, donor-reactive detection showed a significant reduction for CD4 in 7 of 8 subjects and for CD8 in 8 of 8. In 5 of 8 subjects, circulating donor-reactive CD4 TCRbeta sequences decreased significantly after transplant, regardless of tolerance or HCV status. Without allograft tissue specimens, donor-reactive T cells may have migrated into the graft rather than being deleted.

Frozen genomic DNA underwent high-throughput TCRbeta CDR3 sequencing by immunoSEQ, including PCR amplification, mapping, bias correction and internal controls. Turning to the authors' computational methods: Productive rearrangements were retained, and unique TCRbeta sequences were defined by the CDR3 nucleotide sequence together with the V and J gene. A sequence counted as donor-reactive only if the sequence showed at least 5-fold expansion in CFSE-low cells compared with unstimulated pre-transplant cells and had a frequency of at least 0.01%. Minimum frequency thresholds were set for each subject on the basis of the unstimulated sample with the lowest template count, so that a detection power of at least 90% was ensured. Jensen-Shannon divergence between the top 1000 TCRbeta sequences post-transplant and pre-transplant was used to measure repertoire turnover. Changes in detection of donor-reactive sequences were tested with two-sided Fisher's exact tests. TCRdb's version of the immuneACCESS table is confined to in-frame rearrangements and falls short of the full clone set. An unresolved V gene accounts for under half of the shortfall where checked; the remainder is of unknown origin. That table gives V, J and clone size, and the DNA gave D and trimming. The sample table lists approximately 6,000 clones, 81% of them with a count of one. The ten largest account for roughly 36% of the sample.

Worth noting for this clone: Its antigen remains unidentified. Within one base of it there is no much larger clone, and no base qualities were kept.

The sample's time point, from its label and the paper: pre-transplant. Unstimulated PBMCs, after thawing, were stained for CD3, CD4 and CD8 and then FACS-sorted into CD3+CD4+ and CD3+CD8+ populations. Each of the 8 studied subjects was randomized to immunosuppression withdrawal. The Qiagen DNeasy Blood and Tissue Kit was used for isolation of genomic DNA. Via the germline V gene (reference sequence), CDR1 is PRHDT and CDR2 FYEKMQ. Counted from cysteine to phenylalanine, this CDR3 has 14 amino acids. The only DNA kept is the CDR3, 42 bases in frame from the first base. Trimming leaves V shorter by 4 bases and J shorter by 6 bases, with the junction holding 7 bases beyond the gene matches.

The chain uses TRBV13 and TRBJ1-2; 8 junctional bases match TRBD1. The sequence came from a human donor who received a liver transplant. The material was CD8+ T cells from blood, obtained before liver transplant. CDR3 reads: CASSSLGQGDGYTF. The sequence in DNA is TGTGCCAGCAGCTCCCTTGGACAGGGCGATGGCTACACCTTC.